The rows below give T cell receptor beta chains drawn from one sample of a study of response to subunit inactivated influenza vaccine. TCRdb itself ran the RT-PCR reads through MiXCR, one entry per CDR3 protein. The repertoire holds a few hundred thousand distinct CDR3 sequences, with approximately 11% as singletons. The source was PBMCs from blood, collected about 40 days after vaccination. These receptor sequences come from a man over 45 who received an inactivated influenza vaccine. Both conserved end residues are part of each CDR3. D genes are given only for firm matches. The size field is filled for only some rows; it gives once, few, many or a size class.

clone size	D gene	V gene	J gene	CDR3 protein	CDR3 DNA
NA	NA	TRBV30	TRBJ1-2	CAWSSVGVYYGYTF	TGTGCCTGGAGCTCCGTAGGGGTCTACTATGGCTACACCTTC
many	TRBD2	TRBV7-8	TRBJ2-1	CASSSSGTSRYNEQFF	TGTGCCAGCAGCTCAAGCGGGACTAGCCGTTACAATGAGCAGTTCTTC
NA	TRBD1	TRBV3-1	TRBJ1-1	CASSQKGGQGREAFF	TGTGCCAGCAGCCAAAAAGGGGGACAGGGGAGAGAAGCTTTCTTT
NA	NA	TRBV7-8	TRBJ2-7	CASSLAGDRESSYEQYF	TGTGCCAGCAGCTTGGCGGGAGACAGGGAGAGCTCCTACGAGCAGTACTTC
few	TRBD1	TRBV27	TRBJ2-5	CASSPGTGAGETQYF	TGTGCCAGCAGTCCGGGGACAGGCGCGGGGGAGACCCAGTACTTC
many	NA	TRBV6-1	TRBJ2-7	CASSIRLGVSYEQYF	TGTGCCAGCAGTATCCGGCTCGGGGTCTCCTACGAGCAGTACTTC
few	TRBD2	TRBV12-3/TRBV12-4	TRBJ2-3	CASSYSGRAGTDTQYF	TGTGCCAGCAGTTATAGCGGGAGGGCCGGCACAGATACGCAGTATTTT
many	NA	TRBV6-1	TRBJ2-2	CASTKAGNTGELFF	TGTGCCAGCACAAAAGCGGGGAACACCGGGGAGCTGTTTTTT
few	NA	TRBV11-2	TRBJ2-7	CASNNAGGGEYEQYF	TGTGCCAGCAACAACGCCGGTGGTGGAGAATACGAGCAGTACTTC
NA	NA	TRBV9	TRBJ2-1	CASSVGTAISYNEQFF	TGTGCCAGCAGCGTAGGGACCGCGATCTCCTACAATGAGCAGTTCTTC
few	TRBD1	TRBV10-2	TRBJ1-1	CASSESSSSHRGRKKAFF	TGCGCCAGCAGTGAGTCTTCGAGTAGTCACAGGGGACGAAAAAAAGCTTTCTTT
NA	NA	TRBV10-2	TRBJ2-7	CASSESMGAPYREGRYEQYF	TGCGCCAGCAGTGAGTCTATGGGGGCCCCCTACAGGGAGGGTCGTTACGAGCAGTACTTC
NA	NA	TRBV12-3/TRBV12-4	TRBJ1-6	CASSLGGAQFNSPLHF	TGTGCCAGCAGTTTAGGGGGGGCGCAGTTCAATTCACCCCTCCACTTT
many	TRBD2	TRBV5-1	TRBJ2-7	CASSPGTSWEQYF	TGCGCCAGCAGCCCCGGGACTAGTTGGGAGCAGTACTTC
many	TRBD2	TRBV20-1	TRBJ2-3	CSARVPSGRTDTQYF	TGCAGTGCTAGAGTGCCTAGCGGGAGAACAGATACGCAGTATTTT
NA	NA	TRBV7-9	TRBJ2-3	CASRGLGQMDTDTQYF	TGTGCCAGCAGGGGGTTAGGACAGATGGATACAGATACGCAGTATTTT
NA	NA	TRBV5-6	TRBJ2-3	CASSLRHRADTQYF	TGTGCCAGCAGCTTGAGGCACAGAGCAGATACGCAGTATTTT
NA	NA	TRBV6-5	TRBJ1-5	CASSYYQAANNQPQHF	TGTGCCAGCAGTTACTACCAGGCAGCCAACAATCAGCCCCAGCATTTT
NA	TRBD2	TRBV7-8	TRBJ2-1	CASSGGSGSSYNEQFF	TGTGCCAGCAGCGGGGGGAGCGGGAGCTCCTACAATGAGCAGTTCTTC
many	NA	TRBV7-2	TRBJ2-7	CASRSTPYEQYF	TGTGCCAGCAGGTCAACACCTTACGAGCAGTACTTC
many	NA	TRBV6-5	TRBJ1-4	CASSYRRQGGKLFF	TGTGCCAGCAGTTACCGCCGCCAGGGAGGAAAACTGTTTTTT